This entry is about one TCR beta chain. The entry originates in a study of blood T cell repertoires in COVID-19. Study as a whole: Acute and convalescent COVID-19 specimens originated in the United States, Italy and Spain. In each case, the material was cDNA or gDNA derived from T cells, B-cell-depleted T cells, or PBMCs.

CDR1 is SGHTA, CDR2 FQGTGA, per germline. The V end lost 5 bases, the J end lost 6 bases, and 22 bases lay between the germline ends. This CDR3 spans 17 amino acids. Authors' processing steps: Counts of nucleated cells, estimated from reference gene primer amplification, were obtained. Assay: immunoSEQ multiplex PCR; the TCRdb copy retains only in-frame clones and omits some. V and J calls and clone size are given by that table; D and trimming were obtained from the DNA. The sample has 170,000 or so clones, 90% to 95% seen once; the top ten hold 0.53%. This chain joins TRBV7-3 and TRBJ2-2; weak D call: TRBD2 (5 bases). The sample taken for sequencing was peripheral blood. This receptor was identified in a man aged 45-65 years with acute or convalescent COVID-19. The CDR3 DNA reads TGTGCCAGCAGCCCGGCCACTAGGAAACAATCGTCCGGGGAGCTGTTTTTT. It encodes CASSPATRKQSSGELFF.